The rows below give T cell receptor beta chains drawn from one sample of a study of blood T cell repertoires in COVID-19. The data were produced by immunoSEQ multiplex PCR, yet TCRdb's version contains in-frame clones alone and is incomplete. The sample contains some 360,000 clones, approximately 89% of which appear only once. Sequencing used peripheral blood. These receptors all stem from a woman aged 55-75 years with COVID-19, enrolled during active disease. The CDR3 runs from the conserved cysteine through the conserved F or W. Fields, in order: V gene, J gene, D gene, clone size, CDR3 protein, CDR3 DNA. A D gene is named only where the DNA matches it firmly. Clone size is not always given. Where it is, it says once, few, many or a class for expanded clones.

v_call: TRBV6-5
j_call: TRBJ1-3
d_call: NA
clone_size: NA
cdr3_aa: CASSYSRGISGNTIYF
cdr3_nt: TGTGCCAGCAGTTACTCCCGGGGAATATCTGGAAACACCATATATTTT

v_call: TRBV23-1
j_call: TRBJ1-2
d_call: NA
clone_size: NA
cdr3_aa: CASSPIPGYTF
cdr3_nt: TGCGCCAGCAGTCCCATTCCAGGCTACACCTTC

v_call: TRBV7-9
j_call: TRBJ1-5
d_call: NA
clone_size: NA
cdr3_aa: CASAGGGQPQHF
cdr3_nt: TGTGCCAGCGCGGGGGGAGGGCAGCCCCAGCATTTT

v_call: TRBV7-9
j_call: TRBJ1-1
d_call: NA
clone_size: NA
cdr3_aa: CASSLWQGRGTEAFF
cdr3_nt: TGTGCCAGCAGCTTGTGGCAGGGGAGGGGCACTGAAGCTTTCTTT

v_call: TRBV10-1
j_call: TRBJ1-2
d_call: NA
clone_size: NA
cdr3_aa: CASRPDRYGYTF
cdr3_nt: TGCGCCAGCAGACCCGACAGGTATGGCTACACCTTC

v_call: TRBV11-2
j_call: TRBJ2-3
d_call: TRBD2
clone_size: NA
cdr3_aa: CASSLRRGGQDTQYF
cdr3_nt: TGTGCCAGCAGCTTACGGCGGGGGGGCCAAGATACGCAGTATTTT

v_call: TRBV4-1
j_call: TRBJ1-2
d_call: NA
clone_size: NA
cdr3_aa: CASSWTDTNYGYTF
cdr3_nt: TGCGCCAGCAGCTGGACAGATACTAACTATGGCTACACCTTC

v_call: TRBV3-1/TRBV3-2
j_call: TRBJ1-5
d_call: NA
clone_size: once
cdr3_aa: CASSHSGQPQHF
cdr3_nt: TGTGCCAGCAGCCACAGCGGTCAGCCCCAGCATTTT

v_call: TRBV4-1
j_call: TRBJ2-1
d_call: NA
clone_size: NA
cdr3_aa: CASSLGRVSSYNEQFF
cdr3_nt: TGCGCCAGCAGCTTAGGTCGGGTAAGCTCCTACAATGAGCAGTTCTTC

v_call: TRBV23-1
j_call: TRBJ1-5
d_call: TRBD1
clone_size: NA
cdr3_aa: CASSQGQDSNQPQHF
cdr3_nt: TGCGCCAGCAGTCAGGGACAGGATAGCAATCAGCCCCAGCATTTT

v_call: TRBV9
j_call: TRBJ2-1
d_call: TRBD2
clone_size: NA
cdr3_aa: CASSVESRGSGGGGSEQFF
cdr3_nt: TGTGCCAGCAGCGTAGAATCCAGGGGAAGCGGGGGTGGAGGTAGTGAGCAGTTCTTC